Below are 17 T cell receptor beta chains sequenced from a single sample in a study of blood T cell repertoires in COVID-19. Only in-frame clones appear in the TCRdb table, and some are missing; sequencing was by immunoSEQ multiplex PCR. The sample has about 400,000 clones; roughly 85% are singletons. The sequenced material came from peripheral blood. These receptor sequences come from a young woman with active or convalescent COVID-19.

Comment on this clone: Other DNA sequences of this sample code for an identical CDR3. The gene calls are TRBV5-1 and TRBJ2-7; 9 bases line up with TRBD1. There are 14 residues in the CDR3. The V segment lost 3 bases and the J segment 3 bases; nucleotides outside the gene matches: 4. Looked up from germline, CDR1 is SGHRS and CDR2 is YFSETQ. The CDR3 is CASSSGTGLYEQYF. For the CDR3, the DNA is TGCGCCAGCAGCTCCGGGACAGGGCTCTACGAGCAGTACTTC.

The chain employs TRBV28 and TRBJ2-7; 12 nucleotides match TRBD2. This CDR3 is 16 amino acids long. Germline lookup yields CDR1 MDHEN and CDR2 SYDVKM. Trimming removed 3 bases from V and 2 bases from J; junction bases left unmatched: 5. The CDR3 sequence is CASSLAGLAGTYEQYF. The CDR3 DNA is TGTGCCAGCAGTTTGGCTGGACTAGCGGGGACCTACGAGCAGTACTTC.

In DNA form, the CDR3 reads TGTGCCAGTTCACAGGGGATCTATGGCTACACCTTC. As protein: CASSQGIYGYTF. This chain joins TRBV19 and TRBJ1-2; TRBD1 matches 7 bases. CDR3 length: 12 amino acids. Germline-derived CDR1 and CDR2 are LNHDA and SQIVND (reference sequence). J gave up 4 bases and V 8 bases, and 4 bases lay outside the gene matches.

This chain uses TRBV10-3 with TRBJ2-1; 10 nucleotides match TRBD2. V was pared by 6 bases and J by 8 bases, with 7 bases of the junction left unmatched. This CDR3 spans 14 amino acids. The germline V gene encodes CDR1 ENHRY and CDR2 SYGVKD. This CDR3 is CAISSGGAPDEQFF. The CDR3 DNA is TGTGCCATCAGCAGCGGGGGGGCTCCTGATGAGCAGTTCTTC.

The chain recombines TRBV10-3 with TRBJ2-3; 10 positions match TRBD2. The CDR3 has 17 residues. CDR1 and CDR2 from the germline V gene are ENHRY and SYGVKD. The J segment lost 2 bases and the V segment lost 6 bases, leaving 11 bases of the junction unmatched. CDR3 sequence: CAIRPAGTSEATDTQYF. The DNA of the CDR3 is TGTGCCATCAGACCCGCGGGGACTAGCGAGGCCACAGATACGCAGTATTTT.

The genes are TRBV2 and TRBJ2-1; the D gene is possibly TRBD1 (5 bases). In germline, CDR1 is SNHLY, CDR2 FYNNEI. Trimming removed 6 bases from V and 4 bases from J, with 16 bases in between. This CDR3 region has 15 residues. CDR3 nucleotides: TGTGCCAGCAGGCCCAGGGCCGCTGTTTACAATGAGCAGTTCTTC. It translates to CASRPRAAVYNEQFF.

This clone occurred a few times. This chain uses TRBV18 with TRBJ1-1; D perhaps matches TRBD1 (6 bases). The V gene's germline CDR1 is KGHSH and CDR2 LQKENI. The CDR3 is 15 amino acids. With 3 bases removed from V and 6 bases from J, the gap between germline ends came to 17 bases. Here the CDR3 DNA reads TGTGCCAGCTCACCCAGACAGGTCGCAACGGCTGAAGCTTTCTTT. Translating it yields CASSPRQVATAEAFF.

This clone was recorded a few times. This sequence joins TRBV4-1 and TRBJ1-1; 12 bases match TRBD1. The germline V gene has CDR1 MGHRA and CDR2 YSYEKL. V was clipped by 4 bases and J by 0 bases; unmatched bases: 3. The CDR3 length is 16 residues. This chain's CDR3 is CASSRGTGGLNTEAFF. The CDR3 DNA reads as TGCGCCAGCAGCCGAGGGACAGGGGGCCTGAACACTGAAGCTTTCTTT.

J is TRBJ2-7 and V is TRBV4-1; 11 positions agree with TRBD2. The germline V gene has CDR1 MGHRA and CDR2 YSYEKL. Losses at the gene ends were 4 bases for V and 3 bases for J; bases not matched to a gene: 5. This CDR3 spans 15 amino acids. The CDR3 nucleotides are TGCGCCAGCAGCCTGAACCTAGCGGGGGGCTACGAGCAGTACTTC. Its protein is CASSLNLAGGYEQYF.

In nucleotides, the CDR3 is TGTGCCAGCAGCTTGCGGGCTAGCGGGTATAATGAGCAGTTCTTC. Translating gives CASSLRASGYNEQFF. The chain recombines TRBV13 with TRBJ2-1; 8 bases agree with TRBD2. The CDR3 is 15 amino acids. V was pared by 3 bases and J by 7 bases, with 8 bases of the junction left unmatched. Germline V gene data show CDR1 as PRHDT and CDR2 as FYEKMQ (reference sequence).

This chain joins TRBV6-5 and TRBJ1-2, with 10 bases fitting TRBD1. V lost 8 bases, J lost 4 bases, and 10 bases stayed unmatched. The V gene's germline CDR1 is MNHEY and CDR2 SVGAGI. The CDR3 has 15 amino acids. The CDR3 loop is CASQTDRGPGYGYTF. Here the CDR3 DNA reads TGTGCCAGCCAGACCGACAGGGGGCCCGGCTATGGCTACACCTTC.

This clone was found many times. The chain has TRBV5-5 and TRBJ2-2; maybe TRBD2 (6 bases). The CDR3 runs to 13 residues. Germline V gene data show CDR1 as SGHKS and CDR2 as YYEKEE (reference sequence). V was cut by 2 bases and J by 4 bases, with 6 bases left in between. Here the CDR3 DNA reads TGTGCCAGCAGCTTCGGGGGCACCGGGGAGCTGTTTTTT. This translates into CASSFGGTGELFF. Looking up the rest from reference TRBV5-5 and TRBJ2-2 gives the full variable domain: DAGVTQSPTHLIKTRGQQVTLRCSPISGHKSVSWYQQVLGQGPQFIFQYYEKEERGRGNFPDRFSARQFPNYSSELNVNALLLGDSALYLCASSFGGTGELFFGEGSRLTVL.

The CDR3 DNA is TGTGCCAGCATGGGCGGGCTGTACAATGAGCAGTTCTTC. This sequence encodes CASMGGLYNEQFF. The V gene is TRBV2, the J gene TRBJ2-1; possibly TRBD2 for D (5 bases). The germline gives CDR1 SNHLY, CDR2 FYNNEI. Trimming took 7 bases from V and 4 from J, leaving 11 bases between them. The CDR3 has 13 residues.

The chain recombines TRBV5-1 with TRBJ2-6, with 7 bases fitting TRBD1. The germline V gene has CDR1 SGHRS and CDR2 YFSETQ. J lost 3 bases, V lost 4 bases, and 7 bases had no gene match. This CDR3 spans 16 amino acids. The CDR3 loop reads CASSPVRDSGANVLTF. The CDR3 region has the DNA TGCGCCAGCAGCCCAGTCCGGGACAGTGGGGCCAACGTCCTGACTTTC.

As DNA, the CDR3 is TGTGCCAGCAGCCGTGGAGGACAGGGACTGCTTCGCTATGGCTACACCTTC. It is translated as CASSRGGQGLLRYGYTF. The V and J genes are TRBV7-2 and TRBJ1-2, with TRBD1 matching 8 bases. Germline assignment: CDR1 SGHTA and CDR2 FQGNSA. CDR3 length: 17 amino acids. V dropped 5 bases and J dropped 4; count of bases not matched to a gene: 15.

This clone has a handful of counts. The chain carries TRBV3-1 (or the pseudogene TRBV3-2) and TRBJ2-1, with TRBD2 identical over 7 bases. Germline V CDR1 and CDR2: LGHDT, YNNKEL (reference sequence). J lost 0 bases, V lost 3 bases, and 2 bases had no gene match. CDR3 length: 15 residues. CDR3 sequence: CASSHSGHSYNEQFF. In DNA form, the CDR3 reads TGTGCCAGCAGCCATAGCGGGCACTCCTACAATGAGCAGTTCTTC.

The genes are TRBV5-6 and TRBJ2-3; D is undetermined. Trimming removed 0 bases from V and 5 bases from J, with 4 bases in between. There are 12 residues in the CDR3. CDR1 and CDR2 (germline): SGHDT, YYEEEE. CDR3 in amino acids: CASSLALDTQYF. CDR3 nucleotides: TGTGCCAGCAGCTTGGCTTTAGATACGCAGTATTTT.